This T cell receptor beta chain was profiled in a study of cytomegalovirus exposure and HLA in healthy donors. The protocol was immunoSEQ multiplex PCR, while the TCRdb copy is restricted to in-frame clones and leaves out a portion. The table lists roughly 130,000 clones, roughly nine tenths of them singletons. Overall study findings and caveats: Cytomegalovirus association was assigned to about 150 TCR beta chains.

The CDR3 covers 19 residues. CDR1 is SGHAT, CDR2 FQNNGV, per germline. The V and J ends lost 0 bases and 5 bases, in that order; junction bases with no gene match: 9. Turning to this clone: Its antigen remains unidentified.

This TCR came from a woman aged 18-29 years in good health and CMV-seropositive. The J gene is TRBJ2-5, the V gene TRBV11-2, with 16 bases aligning to TRBD2. The source material was PBMCs. CDR3 nucleotide sequence: TGTGCCAGCAGCTTAGATCCGGGACTAGCGGGGGGGCCGGGTGAGACCCAGTACTTC. Amino acids: CASSLDPGLAGGPGETQYF.